The clone carrying this T cell receptor beta chain was observed a single time. This sample is part of a study of blood T cell repertoires in COVID-19. Study-level information: From T cells, B-cell-depleted T cells, or PBMCs came the material, which was cDNA or gDNA.

The CDR3 has 14 amino acids. Germline V CDR1 and CDR2: WNHNN, SYGVQD (reference sequence). V lost 4 bases and J lost 8; bases outside the gene matches: 8. How the authors handled the data: For nucleated cells, counts were estimated from reference gene primer amplification. Assay used: immunoSEQ multiplex PCR; TCRdb lists only in-frame clones, some missing. The V and J calls and clone size are taken from that table; D and trimming were inferred from the DNA. The data show around 280,000 clones, 70% to 90% seen once. This chain links TRBV10-1 with TRBJ2-1; 7 bases align to TRBD1. Material: peripheral blood. The receptor comes from a man between 65 and 85 years old with acute or convalescent COVID-19. The CDR3 nucleotides read TGCGCCAGCAGTGGAGGGGGCGGAATAGATGAGCAGTTCTTC. This gives the protein CASSGGGGIDEQFF.